The entry below gives a single T cell receptor (beta chain) sequence along with its context. There is no known antigen for this receptor. Qualities for individual bases were not recorded, and no much larger clone is one base off. Libraries came from PCR. Sequencing was carried out with an Illumina HiSeq 2500. TCR library preparation used molecular barcoding, with unique molecular identifiers applied to normalize quantification of the TCRbeta repertoire. TCRdb reran the public reads through fastp at Q25 and MiXCR, keeping productive beta chains. Identical CDR3 proteins give one entry, which carries the most common genes and DNA. The sample has 300,000 to 400,000 distinct CDR3 sequences on record, less than 15% of them singletons. The ten most abundant clones make up about 3.9% of the sample. The CDR3 covers 19 residues, taking in both the cysteine and the phenylalanine. The CDR3 DNA has 57 bases and is translated from base 1. V ends up 4 bases short and J 9 bases short, with an unmatched junction base count of 22. Reading the germline V gene gives CDR1 ENHRY and CDR2 SYGVKD.

The sample comes from a study of T-cell reconstitution after alpha-beta-depleted transplantation in children (dated by TCRdb to about 2016). The study in broad terms: Using TCR repertoire profiling, the study quantitatively followed how T-cell immune reconstitution unfolded in children after TCRalphabeta/CD19-depleted allogeneic hematopoietic cell transplantation.

The clonotype originates from a human donor who donated a stem cell graft to a child with Fanconi anemia. The rearrangement combines TRBV10-3 with TRBJ2-1; TRBD2 lines up with 9 middle nucleotides. The sequencing used PBMCs, collected from the stem cell graft. The CDR3 in this case is CAISGPPEREDQKTIEQFF. The bases read TGTGCCATCAGTGGACCCCCGGAGCGGGAGGACCAGAAAACAATTGAGCAGTTCTTC.